A selection of T cell receptor beta chains follows, all from one sample in a study of shared clonotypes between healthy human individuals. Repertoires were generated with immunoSEQ multiplex PCR, while TCRdb's copy carries only in-frame clones and drops some. The sample has around 2,000,000 clones; roughly 94% are singletons. The sample was naive CD4+ T cells sorted from blood. All receptors derive from a man between 18 and 29 years old in good health. The conserved cysteine and the conserved F or W are not part of the CDR3 here. Size tells how often a clone was seen (once, few, many) or the class of an expanded clone, and some rows leave it out.

CDR3: ASSHGLAAIEQF
J: TRBJ2-1
V: TRBV4-3
size: .

CDR3: ASSLASSGRETQY
J: TRBJ2-5
V: TRBV5-4
size: .

CDR3: ASSSGSGGYT
J: TRBJ1-2
V: TRBV5-1
size: .

CDR3: ASSPPGQIYEQY
J: TRBJ2-7
V: TRBV5-1
size: .

CDR3: ASSPSGSGEAF
J: TRBJ1-1
V: TRBV5-4
size: .

CDR3: SVEPPGQSQETQY
J: TRBJ2-5
V: TRBV29-1
size: .

CDR3: ASSATGFHEQY
J: TRBJ2-7
V: TRBV7-6
size: .

CDR3: ASSLVEGAGQPQH
J: TRBJ1-5
V: TRBV27
size: .

CDR3: ASSPVLTGNEKLF
J: TRBJ1-4
V: TRBV18
size: .

CDR3: ASGLVRQGAYESYEQY
J: TRBJ2-7
V: TRBV12-5
size: .

CDR3: ASSYREHGETQY
J: TRBJ2-5
V: TRBV7-2
size: .

CDR3: AWTKGNREQY
J: TRBJ2-7
V: TRBV30
size: .

CDR3: ASSLGTRDVVGELF
J: TRBJ2-2
V: TRBV5-6
size: .

CDR3: ASSPTWNTEAF
J: TRBJ1-1
V: TRBV28
size: .

CDR3: ASHRVSQETQY
J: TRBJ2-5
V: TRBV5-6
size: .

CDR3: ASSPRGQGASGNTIY
J: TRBJ1-3
V: TRBV7-9
size: .

CDR3: ASSVTRGSSYNEQF
J: TRBJ2-1
V: TRBV9
size: .

CDR3: AISDSGNQETQY
J: TRBJ2-5
V: TRBV10-3
size: .

CDR3: SVVSQGFNNEQF
J: TRBJ2-1
V: TRBV29-1
size: .

CDR3: ACSSGTDTQY
J: TRBJ2-3
V: TRBV11-2
size: .

CDR3: ASSPKDRASYEQY
J: TRBJ2-7
V: TRBV5-6
size: .

CDR3: ASRPTGTGLGELF
J: TRBJ2-2
V: TRBV6-6
size: once

CDR3: ASSLDYGYEQY
J: TRBJ2-7
V: TRBV7-9
size: .

CDR3: ASSETGDRYGYT
J: TRBJ1-2
V: TRBV25-1
size: .

CDR3: ASSLLAQGGYGYT
J: TRBJ1-2
V: TRBV14
size: .

CDR3: ASSEAWGGNQPQH
J: TRBJ1-5
V: TRBV6-1
size: .

CDR3: ASSPGGLQGYT
J: TRBJ1-2
V: TRBV4-3
size: .

CDR3: ASSLGAPQETQY
J: TRBJ2-5
V: TRBV18
size: .

CDR3: ASSQVPGLLTDTQY
J: TRBJ2-3
V: TRBV4-1
size: .

CDR3: ASSPAGRDEQY
J: TRBJ2-7
V: TRBV5-4
size: .

CDR3: ASSDSSWGEQY
J: TRBJ2-7
V: TRBV10-1
size: .

CDR3: ASSHAGGNYGYT
J: TRBJ1-2
V: TRBV5-6
size: .

CDR3: ASSLTTYGDEQY
J: TRBJ2-7
V: TRBV5-1
size: once

CDR3: ALKGTPEAF
J: TRBJ1-1
V: TRBV27
size: .

CDR3: ASSHLQGAGEAF
J: TRBJ1-1
V: TRBV5-1
size: .

CDR3: ASSPGSTDTQY
J: TRBJ2-3
V: TRBV18
size: .

CDR3: ASNVPGPNSPLH
J: TRBJ1-6
V: TRBV2
size: .

CDR3: ASSVDRIGSPLH
J: TRBJ1-6
V: TRBV5-6
size: .

CDR3: ASSLEGNYGYT
J: TRBJ1-2
V: TRBV5-1
size: few

CDR3: ASSLEAGYRETQY
J: TRBJ2-5
V: TRBV5-1
size: .

CDR3: ASSSWDRGPSYEQY
J: TRBJ2-7
V: TRBV27
size: .

CDR3: ASRDRLAGGNTQY
J: TRBJ2-3
V: TRBV27
size: .

CDR3: ASSSDRVQGGELF
J: TRBJ2-2
V: TRBV5-1
size: .

CDR3: ASSPGLTYEQY
J: TRBJ2-7
V: TRBV18
size: .

CDR3: ASSILAGGPNTGELF
J: TRBJ2-2
V: TRBV10-2
size: .

CDR3: ASSDWELDTQY
J: TRBJ2-3
V: TRBV18
size: .

CDR3: ATERSSYEQY
J: TRBJ2-7
V: TRBV6-6
size: .

CDR3: ASSRDRLPYNEQF
J: TRBJ2-1
V: TRBV6-6
size: .

CDR3: ASSSPNQPQH
J: TRBJ1-5
V: TRBV6-5
size: .

CDR3: ASSQGLAASYEQY
J: TRBJ2-7
V: TRBV6-5
size: .

CDR3: ASSLEGTSNQPQH
J: TRBJ1-5
V: TRBV5-1
size: few

CDR3: ASSPGAPGNTIY
J: TRBJ1-3
V: TRBV5-4
size: .

CDR3: AWQRGDTQY
J: TRBJ2-3
V: TRBV30
size: once

CDR3: ASSLEGLAVGNEQF
J: TRBJ2-1
V: TRBV7-2
size: .

CDR3: ASSEGVYGYT
J: TRBJ1-2
V: TRBV6-1
size: once

CDR3: ASSDPGLPIVGELF
J: TRBJ2-2
V: TRBV6-1
size: .